Listed here are 27 T cell receptor beta chains from one sample, sequenced in a study of T cells in Graves' hyperthyroidism and ophthalmopathy. The source material, RNA transcripts, was used to amplify TCR beta CDR3 regions. Initially, a first-round RT-PCR of the TCR CDR3 employed the HTBI primer set. TCRdb reprocessed the multiplex PCR reads via MiXCR and lists one record per CDR3 protein. The sample records about 560,000 distinct CDR3 sequences, approximately 15% being singletons. Sequencing was carried out using blood. These receptor sequences come from a woman younger than 30 with Graves' hyperthyroidism.

This clonotype was seen many times. The J gene is TRBJ2-5, the V gene TRBV28; 9 bases are shared with TRBD2. Germline CDR1 and CDR2: MDHEN and SYDVKM. Trimming at V came to 6 bases and at J to 1 base, leaving 9 bases not matched to a gene. This CDR3 has 16 residues. The CDR3 nucleotides are TGTGCCAGCAGCCAACCCTTAGCGGGAGTCCAAGAGACCCAGTACTTC. Its translation is CASSQPLAGVQETQYF.

The V and J genes are TRBV20-1 and TRBJ2-1, with 8 bases identical to TRBD2. The V gene's germline CDR1 is DFQATT and CDR2 SNEGSKA (reference sequence). There are 15 residues in the CDR3. V shed 3 bases, J shed 8 bases, and the junction held 12 bases outside the gene matches. The CDR3 DNA sequence: TGCAGTGCTAGGGGTGGAGCGGGAGCCTTCCATGAGCAGTTCTTC. Amino acids: CSARGGAGAFHEQFF.

Ten or more counts support this clonotype. The chain carries TRBV15 and TRBJ2-5, with 11 positions matching TRBD1. Per the germline V gene, CDR1 is LNHNV and CDR2 is YYDKDF (reference sequence). This CDR3 region has 15 residues. V dropped 1 base and J dropped 11; count of bases not matched to a gene: 9. CDR3 nucleotide sequence: TGTGCCACCAGCAGAGCCGGACAGGGGGCGACGAAACAGTACTTC. It codes for CATSRAGQGATKQYF.

This clonotype was seen repeatedly, ten times or more. This chain uses TRBV20-1 with TRBJ1-1, with a possible D match to TRBD1 (5 bases). The CDR3 has 13 amino acids. V lost 4 bases and J lost 1, with 10 bases in between. Per the germline V gene, CDR1 is DFQATT and CDR2 is SNEGSKA (reference sequence). In DNA form, the CDR3 reads TGCAGTGCTATGCCAGGGACGAACACTGAAGCTTTCTTT. The encoded protein is CSAMPGTNTEAFF.

This clonotype occurred many times. This chain joins TRBV7-9 and TRBJ1-2; D unclear. Germline-derived CDR1 and CDR2 are SEHNR and FQNEAQ (reference sequence). V lost 3 bases, J lost 0 bases, and 11 bases lay in between. The CDR3 is 15 amino acids. The CDR3 spells CASSLTGGTNYGYTF. The CDR3, as DNA: TGTGCCAGCAGCTTGACTGGCGGAACTAACTATGGCTACACCTTC.

CDR3 amino acids: CASSQAPFGQANYGYTF. The DNA of the CDR3 is TGTGCCAGCAGCCAAGCCCCTTTTGGGCAAGCTAACTATGGCTACACCTTC. The chain combines TRBV28 with TRBJ1-2; D gene ambiguous. Germline V gene data show CDR1 as MDHEN and CDR2 as SYDVKM. Trimming cost V 6 bases and J 0 bases, with 20 bases left between them. CDR3 length: 17 amino acids.

There are many counts of this clonotype. This chain links TRBV6-1 with TRBJ2-7; 7 bases are a match to TRBD1. The CDR3 sequence is 15 residues long. The germline CDR1 and CDR2 sequences are MNHNS and SASEGT. Germline trimming cut 3 bases from V and 2 bases from J; bases unmatched to any gene: 7. The chain's CDR3 is CASSDHGQATYEQYF. CDR3 nucleotides: TGTGCCAGCAGTGACCACGGACAGGCGACCTACGAGCAGTACTTC.

This clonotype was counted a few times. The rearrangement joins TRBV2 to TRBJ2-1; D not resolved. This CDR3 spans 13 amino acids. Germline V lookup: CDR1 SNHLY, CDR2 FYNNEI. The V gene lost 0 bases and the J gene lost 10 bases, with 10 bases spanning the gap. CDR3 residues: CASSEALQAEQFF. The CDR3 DNA reads TGTGCCAGCAGTGAAGCGCTTCAGGCAGAGCAGTTCTTC.

This clonotype was seen repeatedly, ten times or more. The genes are TRBV18 and TRBJ2-1; TRBD2 matches 9 bases. Germline V gene lookup returns CDR1 KGHSH and CDR2 LQKENI. V trimming: 3 bases; J trimming: 6 bases; junction bases outside the gene matches: 3. The CDR3 is 14 residues long. This CDR3 reads CASSPTREGNEQFF. CDR3 bases: TGTGCCAGCTCACCCACGCGGGAGGGCAATGAGCAGTTCTTC.

The chain links TRBV19 to TRBJ2-2, with TRBD2 matching 8 bases. The germline gives CDR1 LNHDA, CDR2 SQIVND (reference sequence). Trimming cost V 0 bases and J 6 bases; bases outside gene matches: 9. The CDR3 has 17 amino acids. The CDR3 region has the DNA TGTGCCAGTAGTATAGATCAAGGACTAGCTGGCTCCGGGGAGCTGTTTTTT. Amino acids: CASSIDQGLAGSGELFF.

This clonotype showed up just a few times. The chain links TRBV4-3 to TRBJ1-3; D is unresolved. Germline lookup yields CDR1 LGHNA and CDR2 YSLEER. This CDR3 is built from 15 residues. The germline V and J ends were trimmed by 1 base and 2 bases, with 9 bases remaining between them. The CDR3 loop reads CASSQGVYPGNTIYF. CDR3 bases: TGCGCCAGCAGCCAAGGAGTCTACCCTGGAAACACCATATATTTT.

The chain is built from TRBV5-1 and TRBJ2-2, with a weak D call TRBD1 (6 bases). The V end was cut by 3 bases, the J end by 6 bases, with 18 bases between. Per the germline V gene, CDR1 is SGHRS and CDR2 is YFSETQ. The CDR3 spans 16 residues. As DNA, the CDR3 is TGCGCCAGCAGCTCCGGGGACACCATATACGCCGGGGAGCTGTTTTTT. Amino acids: CASSSGDTIYAGELFF.

The J gene is TRBJ2-7, the V gene TRBV10-3, with TRBD2 matching 8 bases. In germline, CDR1 is ENHRY, CDR2 SYGVKD. With V trimmed by 2 bases and J by 2 bases, 14 bases remained unmatched. The CDR3 is 18 amino acids. This CDR3 is CAISEGARGRGATYEQYF. The CDR3 DNA reads TGTGCCATCAGTGAGGGGGCACGTGGGCGGGGGGCGACCTACGAGCAGTACTTC.

The table lists this clonotype with a few counts. V usage is TRBV7-9 and J usage is TRBJ1-1; 7 positions agree with TRBD1. In germline, CDR1 is SEHNR, CDR2 FQNEAQ (reference sequence). The CDR3 is made up of 14 amino acids. V lost 4 bases, J lost 5 bases, and 7 bases stayed unmatched. The CDR3 sequence: CASSSFQGGTEAFF. CDR3 in DNA: TGTGCCAGCAGCTCTTTTCAGGGGGGAACTGAAGCTTTCTTT.

The chain links TRBV18 to TRBJ2-7, with D possibly being TRBD2 (7 bases). The CDR3 has 15 amino acids. Deletions cut 3 bases from V and 3 bases from J, with 15 bases between. Per germline, CDR1 KGHSH and CDR2 LQKENI. The chain's CDR3 is CASSPAGALNYEQYF. CDR3 DNA sequence: TGTGCCAGCTCACCGGCGGGGGCGCTTAACTACGAGCAGTACTTC.

In its sample, this clonotype was seen many times. The chain joins TRBV12-3 or TRBV12-4 to TRBJ2-1; 8 nucleotides align to TRBD2. The CDR3 length is 17 residues. Trimming removed 1 base from V and 6 bases from J; junction bases left unmatched: 11. CDR3 sequence reads: CASSLVGVGGGLNEQFF. CDR3 DNA: TGTGCCAGCAGTTTAGTTGGGGTAGGCGGGGGGCTCAATGAGCAGTTCTTC.

This clonotype was picked up many times. The rearrangement links TRBV2 to TRBJ1-5; tentatively, D is TRBD1 (6 bases). The CDR3 is 15 residues long. Germline values: CDR1 SNHLY, CDR2 FYNNEI. The V and J ends lost 6 bases and 4 bases respectively, with 16 bases between them. Written as DNA, the CDR3 is TGTGCCAGCAGAGCAAGGGACACCCAAAATCAGCCCCAGCATTTT. Protein product: CASRARDTQNQPQHF.

The sample holds a few counts of this clonotype. The chain carries TRBV14 and TRBJ1-2; perhaps TRBD1 as D (5 bases). CDR3 length: 16 residues. Per germline, CDR1 SGHDN and CDR2 FVKESK. The V end was cut by 1 base, the J end by 8 bases, with 20 bases between. DNA of the CDR3: TGTGCCAGCAGCCAAGGAGGCCAATTAGGGGCAAGGGGCTACACCTTC. It encodes CASSQGGQLGARGYTF.

This clonotype was seen ten or more times. The chain combines TRBV11-2 with TRBJ2-1; D remains ambiguous. Per the germline V gene, CDR1 is SGHAT and CDR2 is FQNNGV. V lost 0 bases and J lost 9, with 6 bases in between. There are 12 residues in the CDR3. The DNA for the CDR3 is TGTGCCAGCAGCTTAGAATTGTCTGAGCAGTTCTTC. Protein sequence: CASSLELSEQFF. Full variable domain (remainder filled in from reference TRBV11-2 and TRBJ2-1): EAGVAQSPRYKIIEKRQSVAFWCNPISGHATLYWYQQILGQGPKLLIQFQNNGVVDDSQLPKDRFSAERLKGVDSTLKIQPAKLEDSAVYLCASSLELSEQFFGPGTRLTVL.

The table lists this clonotype with many counts. The gene calls are TRBV28 and TRBJ2-6; D is undetermined. The CDR3 is 15 amino acids. V was pared by 4 bases and J by 0 bases, with 7 bases between. Germline-derived CDR1 and CDR2 are MDHEN and SYDVKM. The CDR3 protein is CASSSPGSGANVLTF. CDR3 DNA: TGTGCCAGCAGTTCCCCGGGCTCTGGGGCCAACGTCCTGACTTTC.

This clonotype was observed many times. The CDR3 region is CATSDSGLAATYEQYF. The CDR3 region has the DNA TGTGCCACCAGTGATTCCGGACTAGCTGCCACCTACGAGCAGTACTTC. The V and J genes are TRBV24-1 and TRBJ2-7, with 8 bases aligning to TRBD2. Germline CDR1 KGHDR, CDR2 SFDVKD. Trimming removed 2 bases from V and 2 bases from J; junction bases left unmatched: 7. The CDR3 runs 16 residues.

This sequence joins TRBV11-2 and TRBJ1-4; perhaps TRBD1 as D (5 bases). Per germline, CDR1 SGHAT and CDR2 FQNNGV. Between the trimmed V and J ends, which lost 3 bases and 0 bases, there was a span of 8 bases. This CDR3 has 15 amino acids. The CDR3 DNA sequence: TGTGCCAGCAGCTTTGGGGGTACAACTAATGAAAAACTGTTTTTT. Translated, it gives CASSFGGTTNEKLFF.

This clonotype appeared many times. The V gene is TRBV5-1, the J gene TRBJ2-1; D gene uncertain. Trimming shortened V by 0 bases and J by 0 bases, and 13 bases separated the two germline ends. The CDR3 consists of 17 residues. Germline CDR1 reads SGHRS; CDR2 reads YFSETQ. This CDR3 reads CASSLGAGVPSYNEQFF. For the CDR3, the DNA is TGCGCCAGCAGCTTGGGGGCCGGCGTCCCCTCCTACAATGAGCAGTTCTTC.

This clonotype was counted many times. The rearrangement joins TRBV2 to TRBJ2-5; TRBD2 is a possible D gene (6 bases). The germline gives CDR1 SNHLY, CDR2 FYNNEI. The V end lost 9 bases, the J end lost 4 bases, and 18 bases lay between the germline ends. There are 14 residues in the CDR3. For the CDR3, the DNA is TGTGCCAGGGCGGGGAGACTCTTGGGAGAGACCCAGTACTTC. Its translation is CARAGRLLGETQYF.

This clonotype appeared many times. In DNA, the CDR3 is TGTGCCAGTAGTATCGGGGGCGGCAACAATCAGCCCCAGCATTTT. Amino acid sequence: CASSIGGGNNQPQHF. This chain connects TRBV19 to TRBJ1-5; D possibly corresponds to TRBD1 (6 bases). The CDR3 runs 15 residues. Trimming removed 3 bases from V and 3 bases from J, with 12 bases in between. Looked up from germline, CDR1 is LNHDA and CDR2 is SQIVND (reference sequence).

This clonotype was recorded once. This chain uses TRBV20-1 with TRBJ1-2; no firm D call. Deletions cut 3 bases from V and 2 bases from J, with 13 bases between. CDR3 length: 14 residues. Germline V gives CDR1 DFQATT, CDR2 SNEGSKA (reference sequence). CDR3 coding DNA: TGCAGTGCTAGCGGAAGCACGGGGAACTATGGCTACACCTTC. Its translation: CSASGSTGNYGYTF.

The V and J genes are TRBV12-3 or TRBV12-4 and TRBJ2-1, with 7 nucleotides matching TRBD2. J lost 9 bases, V lost 0 bases, and 8 bases had no gene match. The CDR3 is made up of 15 amino acids. CDR3: CASSLAPELALEQFF. DNA for the CDR3: TGTGCCAGCAGTTTAGCCCCCGAACTAGCGCTTGAGCAGTTCTTC.